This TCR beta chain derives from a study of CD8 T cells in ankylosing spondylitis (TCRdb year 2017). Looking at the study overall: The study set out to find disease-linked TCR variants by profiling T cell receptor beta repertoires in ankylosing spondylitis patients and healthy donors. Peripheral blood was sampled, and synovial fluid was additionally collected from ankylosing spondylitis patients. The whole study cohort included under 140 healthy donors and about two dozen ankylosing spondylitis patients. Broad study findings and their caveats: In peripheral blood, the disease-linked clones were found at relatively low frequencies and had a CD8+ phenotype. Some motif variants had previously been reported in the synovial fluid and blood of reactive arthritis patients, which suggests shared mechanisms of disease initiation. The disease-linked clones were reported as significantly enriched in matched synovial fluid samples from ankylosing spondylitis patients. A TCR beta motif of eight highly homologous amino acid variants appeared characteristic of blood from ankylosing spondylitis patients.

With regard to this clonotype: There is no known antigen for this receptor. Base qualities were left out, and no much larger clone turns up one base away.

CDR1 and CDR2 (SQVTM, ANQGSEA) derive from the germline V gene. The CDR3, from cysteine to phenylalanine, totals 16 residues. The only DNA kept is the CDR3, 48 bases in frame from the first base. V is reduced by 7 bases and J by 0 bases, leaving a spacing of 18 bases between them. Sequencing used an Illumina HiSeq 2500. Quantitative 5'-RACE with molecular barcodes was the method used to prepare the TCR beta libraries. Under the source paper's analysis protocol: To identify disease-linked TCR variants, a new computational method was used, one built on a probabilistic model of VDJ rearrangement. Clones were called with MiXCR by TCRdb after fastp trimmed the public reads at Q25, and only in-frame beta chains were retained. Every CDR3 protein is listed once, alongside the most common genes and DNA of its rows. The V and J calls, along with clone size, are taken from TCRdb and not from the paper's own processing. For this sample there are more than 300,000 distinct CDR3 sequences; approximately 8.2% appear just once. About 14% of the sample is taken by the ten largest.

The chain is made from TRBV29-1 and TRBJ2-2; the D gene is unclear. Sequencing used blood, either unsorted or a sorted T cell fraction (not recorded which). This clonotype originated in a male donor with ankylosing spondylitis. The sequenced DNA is TGCAGCGCCTCAGGCCGGACGCATACGAACACCGGGGAGCTGTTTTTT. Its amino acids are CSASGRTHTNTGELFF.